A single count supports the clone carrying this T cell receptor beta chain. Its antigen is unidentified. This sample was included in a study of cytomegalovirus exposure and HLA in healthy donors. Findings and caveats of the study: According to a later analysis, TCR clusters from the first cohort tended to co-occur in the 120 or so validation repertoires.

The data were produced by immunoSEQ multiplex PCR, yet TCRdb's version contains in-frame clones alone and is incomplete. Of around 160,000 clones in the sample, roughly 91% were seen once. V lost 6 bases and J lost 1, with 6 bases in between. CDR3 length: 12 amino acids. Germline CDR1 MDHEN, CDR2 SYDVKM. The clonotype was recovered from a man between 18 and 29 years old in good health and CMV-seronegative. J is TRBJ1-2 and V is TRBV28; D call uncertain. The source material was PBMCs. The CDR3 loop reads CASSPINYGYTF. CDR3 nucleotides: TGTGCCAGCAGCCCCATTAACTATGGCTACACCTTC.